This is a list of T cell receptor beta chains from one sample in a study of T-cell reconstitution after alpha-beta-depleted transplantation in children. One entry per CDR3 protein results from TCRdb running MiXCR on the PCR reads. The repertoire consists of about 360,000 distinct CDR3 sequences, with about an eighth occurring once and the leading ten covering approximately 4.3%. The input for sequencing was PBMCs, taken from the stem cell graft. These receptors originate from a human donor who donated a stem cell graft to a child with Fanconi anemia. The CDR3 runs from the conserved cysteine through the conserved F or W. D genes are given only for firm matches. Clone size appears in some rows only: once, few, many, or a class for an expanded clone.

V gene	clone size	D gene	J gene	CDR3 protein	CDR3 DNA
TRBV29-1	-	-	TRBJ2-7	CSVEVPAGLSYEQYF	TGCAGCGTTGAAGTTCCCGCAGGACTATCCTACGAGCAGTACTTC
TRBV20-1	-	-	TRBJ1-1	CSARALITTEAFF	TGCAGTGCTAGAGCCCTTATTACCACTGAAGCTTTCTTT
TRBV4-3	many	-	TRBJ2-5	CASSQGQGETQYF	TGCGCCAGCAGCCAAGGTCAGGGGGAGACCCAGTACTTC
TRBV6-1	many	-	TRBJ2-2	CASSEAPHYTGELFF	TGTGCCAGCAGTGAAGCCCCCCATTACACCGGGGAGCTGTTTTTT
TRBV6-4	-	-	TRBJ2-1	CASSRSSTPRNEQFF	TGTGCCAGCAGTCGATCGAGTACCCCCCGCAATGAGCAGTTCTTC
TRBV14	-	-	TRBJ2-2	CASSLLEQGFSGELFF	TGTGCCAGCAGCCTCTTGGAACAGGGATTTTCCGGGGAGCTGTTTTTT
TRBV7-2	-	-	TRBJ2-7	CASSLASFEETYEQYF	TGTGCCAGCAGCTTAGCTAGTTTCGAGGAAACCTACGAGCAGTACTTC
TRBV12-3/TRBV12-4	many	-	TRBJ2-1	CASSLIRDSSYNEQFF	TGTGCCAGCAGTTTAATAAGGGATAGCTCCTACAATGAGCAGTTCTTC
TRBV20-1	-	-	TRBJ1-4	CSARTSVNEKLFF	TGCAGTGCGAGGACGTCTGTTAATGAAAAACTGTTTTTT
TRBV11-2	-	TRBD1	TRBJ1-2	CASTNLGQGDFGYTF	TGTGCCAGCACCAACCTCGGACAGGGGGATTTTGGCTACACCTTC
TRBV6-1	few	-	TRBJ1-5	CASRERHDSNQPQHF	TGTGCCAGCAGAGAGAGACACGATAGCAATCAGCCCCAGCATTTT
TRBV20-1	many	-	TRBJ1-3	CSARPGLTSPGNTIYF	TGCAGTGCTAGACCTGGACTTACCTCTCCTGGAAACACCATATATTTT
TRBV6-5	few	-	TRBJ1-4	CASSYQQGETELFF	TGTGCCAGCAGTTACCAACAGGGAGAGACGGAACTGTTTTTT
TRBV5-1	-	TRBD1	TRBJ1-1	CASRPAGLTGGKNTEAFF	TGCGCCAGCAGACCTGCGGGTCTGACAGGGGGCAAGAACACTGAAGCTTTCTTT
TRBV3-1	few	TRBD1	TRBJ1-6	CASSLNPGQGGDSPLHF	TGTGCCAGCAGCCTCAACCCGGGACAGGGTGGGGATTCACCCCTCCACTTT
TRBV2	few	-	TRBJ1-3	CASSFDRNRGNTIYF	TGTGCCAGCAGCTTTGATCGGAACCGCGGAAACACCATATATTTT
TRBV12-5	-	-	TRBJ1-6	CAPLWRDTHSPLHF	TGTGCTCCGTTGTGGCGTGATACACATTCACCCCTCCACTTT
TRBV6-2/TRBV6-3	many	-	TRBJ2-6	CASSYSSGAGANVLTF	TGTGCCAGCAGTTACTCCTCTGGTGCAGGGGCCAACGTCCTGACTTTC
TRBV24-1	-	-	TRBJ2-5	CATVQGETQYF	TGTGCCACCGTTCAAGGAGAGACCCAGTACTTC
TRBV27	-	TRBD1	TRBJ1-1	CASSSGTGWVTEAFF	TGTGCCAGCAGTTCCGGGACAGGGTGGGTCACTGAAGCTTTCTTT
TRBV12-3/TRBV12-4	-	-	TRBJ1-1	CASSLMAGAGTEAFF	TGTGCCAGCAGTTTGATGGCAGGGGCGGGGACTGAAGCTTTCTTT
TRBV27	few	TRBD1	TRBJ2-7	CASPYISTGPIKFVYEQYF	TGTGCCAGTCCCTACATCTCGACAGGGCCTATAAAATTTGTCTACGAGCAGTACTTC
TRBV9	many	-	TRBJ1-1	CASSAAMNTEAFF	TGTGCCAGCAGCGCCGCGATGAACACTGAAGCTTTCTTT
TRBV20-1	few	TRBD2	TRBJ2-3	CSAREWLAGDTQYF	TGCAGTGCTAGGGAGTGGCTAGCGGGAGATACGCAGTATTTT
TRBV4-3	many	TRBD2	TRBJ2-4	CASSQDLSSGVLAKNIQYF	TGCGCCAGCAGCCAAGATCTCTCTAGCGGGGTCCTAGCCAAAAACATTCAGTACTTC
TRBV12-3/TRBV12-4	-	TRBD1	TRBJ2-7	CASSLYRGRGEQYF	TGTGCCAGCAGCCTGTACAGGGGTCGAGGCGAGCAGTACTTC
TRBV19	few	TRBD2	TRBJ2-1	CASKGTTYNEQFF	TGTGCCAGTAAGGGGACTACCTACAATGAGCAGTTCTTC
TRBV5-1	few	TRBD1	TRBJ1-4	CASRPADRALSEKLFF	TGCGCCAGCAGACCTGCCGACAGGGCATTGTCTGAAAAACTGTTTTTT
TRBV6-5	few	-	TRBJ1-1	CASSSRRVNTEAFF	TGTGCCAGCAGTTCCAGACGGGTGAACACTGAAGCTTTCTTT
TRBV29-1	few	-	TRBJ2-3	CSVIGNTDTQYF	TGCAGCGTTATAGGGAATACAGATACGCAGTATTTT
TRBV10-3	-	TRBD1	TRBJ1-5	CAIGGRQGDQPQHF	TGTGCCATCGGCGGTCGACAGGGCGATCAGCCCCAGCATTTT
TRBV5-1	many	-	TRBJ1-1	CASSLDPGGYTEAFF	TGCGCCAGCAGCTTGGATCCGGGAGGATACACTGAAGCTTTCTTT
TRBV3-1	-	-	TRBJ1-3	CASSQPSGNTIYF	TGTGCCAGCAGCCAACCAAGCGGAAACACCATATATTTT
TRBV12-3/TRBV12-4	-	-	TRBJ1-1	CASSPTALVNTEAFF	TGTGCCAGCAGTCCTACAGCGCTGGTGAACACTGAAGCTTTCTTT
TRBV12-3/TRBV12-4	-	-	TRBJ1-4	CASSFSVRSEKLFF	TGTGCCAGCAGTTTTTCGGTACGGAGTGAAAAACTGTTTTTT
TRBV2	few	-	TRBJ1-2	CASSGRANYGYTF	TGTGCCAGCAGTGGCAGGGCTAACTATGGCTACACCTTC
TRBV27	few	TRBD1	TRBJ1-1	CASRITQGAYTEAFF	TGTGCCAGCAGAATAACTCAGGGGGCTTACACTGAAGCTTTCTTT
TRBV11-2	-	-	TRBJ2-1	CASSLDEGSYNEQFF	TGTGCCAGCAGCTTAGACGAGGGATCCTACAATGAGCAGTTCTTC
TRBV18	-	-	TRBJ2-5	CASSRSGTQETQYF	TGTGCCAGCTCACGATCCGGGACTCAGGAGACCCAGTACTTC
TRBV11-3	-	-	TRBJ2-5	CASSPGTTGVGETQYF	TGTGCCAGCAGCCCGGGGACTACAGGGGTAGGGGAGACCCAGTACTTC
TRBV29-1	few	TRBD2	TRBJ2-5	CSVGTIKETQYF	TGCAGCGTAGGGACTATCAAAGAGACCCAGTACTTC
TRBV3-1	-	-	TRBJ2-2	CASSQAGSNTGELFF	TGTGCCAGCAGCCAAGCGGGTTCGAACACCGGGGAGCTGTTTTTT
TRBV29-1	many	-	TRBJ2-1	CSVSFAPDEQFF	TGCAGCGTTAGCTTCGCTCCGGATGAGCAGTTCTTC
TRBV2	few	TRBD1	TRBJ2-3	CASAGRDRGLGDTQYF	TGTGCCAGCGCTGGACGGGACAGGGGGCTGGGAGATACGCAGTATTTT
TRBV7-9	-	-	TRBJ2-3	CASSYEGSADTQYF	TGTGCCAGCAGCTATGAGGGGTCCGCAGATACGCAGTATTTT
TRBV5-5	many	-	TRBJ2-4	CASSLLGREDF	TGTGCCAGCAGCTTGCTTGGCAGGGAAGACTTC
TRBV29-1	many	-	TRBJ2-7	CSVGEGVLEQYF	TGCAGCGTAGGAGAGGGGGTTCTCGAGCAGTACTTC
TRBV5-1	few	TRBD1	TRBJ1-5	CASLSRDRDQPQHF	TGCGCCAGTCTTTCCCGGGACAGGGATCAGCCCCAGCATTTT
TRBV12-3/TRBV12-4	-	-	TRBJ2-1	CASSPLQGNNEQFF	TGTGCCAGCAGTCCCCTACAGGGAAATAATGAGCAGTTCTTC
TRBV5-5	-	-	TRBJ1-2	CASSLVDEGLGYGYTF	TGTGCCAGCAGCTTGGTGGATGAGGGTCTAGGCTATGGCTACACCTTC
TRBV6-5	many	-	TRBJ1-2	CASSYSQGRYTF	TGTGCCAGCAGTTACTCCCAGGGCCGCTACACCTTC